The source of this T cell receptor (beta chain) is a study of blood T cells in healthy people across ages. CDR1 and CDR2 (germline): SGHTA, FQGNSA. This CDR3 has 15 residues. V dropped 2 bases and J dropped 1 base, with 11 bases sitting between them. The use of a sample-barcoded 5' primer and a J-beta primer mix characterized a second PCR of roughly 7 to 11 cycles. In TCRdb, the 5' RACE reads were re-called with MiXCR into one record per CDR3 protein. Of about 1.8 million distinct CDR3 sequences in the sample, roughly 49% were seen once. V gene TRBV7-2 combines with J gene TRBJ2-5, with D tentatively TRBD1 (5 bases). Sequenced: blood. This TCR was recovered from a woman in her thirties or forties in good health. CDR3 coding DNA: TGTGCCAGCAGCTTATCGGCCAGGGCCCAAGAGACCCAGTACTTC. Amino acids: CASSLSARAQETQYF.